The next 17 T cell receptor beta chains were all read from a single sample in a study of T cell responses to AZD1222 COVID-19 vaccine. The method was immunoSEQ multiplex PCR; TCRdb's version includes in-frame clones alone and lacks a portion of them. Here the sample spans about 120,000 clones, 70% to 90% being singletons. Sequences were derived from peripheral blood, sampled on day 0 of AZD1222 vaccination. Receptor source: an adult in good health.

This rearrangement joins TRBV30 to TRBJ1-6, with D possibly being TRBD1 (6 bases). The CDR3 loop spans 13 amino acids. Deletions cut 1 base from V and 12 bases from J, with 13 bases between. The germline CDR1 and CDR2 sequences are GTSNPN and SVGIG (reference sequence). The CDR3 here is CAWSAAARGPLHF. The CDR3 DNA reads as TGTGCCTGGAGTGCTGCAGCCAGGGGACCCCTCCACTTT.

The V and J genes are TRBV9 and TRBJ1-3; D perhaps matches TRBD1 (6 bases). CDR1 and CDR2 from the germline V gene are SGDLS and YYNGEE. Trimming took 0 bases from V and 2 from J, leaving 9 bases between them. CDR3 length: 15 residues. The CDR3 reads CASSVDAGAGNTIYF. The CDR3 nucleotides are TGTGCCAGCAGCGTAGACGCAGGGGCTGGAAACACCATATATTTT. The full variable domain, with the rest looked up from reference TRBV9 and TRBJ1-3, is DSGVTQTPKHLITATGQRVTLRCSPRSGDLSVYWYQQSLDQGLQFLIQYYNGEERAKGNILERFSAQQFPDLHSELNLSSLELGDSALYFCASSVDAGAGNTIYFGEGSWLTVV.

This sequence joins TRBV6-6 and TRBJ1-1; the D is unclear. V gave up 4 bases and J gave up 1 base, with 7 bases separating them. The CDR3 is made up of 13 amino acids. CDR1 is MNHNY, CDR2 SVGAGI, per germline (reference sequence). CDR3 in amino acids: CASSSVRNTEAFF. The CDR3, as DNA: TGTGCCAGCAGTTCCGTGAGGAACACTGAAGCTTTCTTT.

The chain recombines TRBV6-4 with TRBJ1-6; tentative D call: TRBD1 (6 bases). Germline loops: CDR1 MRHNA, CDR2 SNTAGT. The V gene lost 6 bases and the J gene lost 7 bases, with 16 bases spanning the gap. The CDR3 spans 15 residues. CDR3 sequence reads: CASSPETGRNSPLHF. As DNA, the CDR3 is TGTGCCAGCAGCCCGGAAACAGGGAGGAATTCACCCCTCCACTTT.

The chain is built from TRBV7-2 and TRBJ1-5; no clear D gene. This CDR3 is built from 14 residues. V lost 5 bases to trimming and J lost 2 bases, with 10 bases between them. Germline loops: CDR1 SGHTA, CDR2 FQGNSA. CDR3 residues: CASSPRAGNQPQHF. The CDR3 bases are TGTGCCAGCAGCCCCCGGGCGGGCAATCAGCCCCAGCATTTT.

The chain employs TRBV25-1 and TRBJ2-7, with unresolved D. The CDR3 consists of 12 residues. Germline CDR1 MGHDK, CDR2 SYGVNS. V was shortened by 1 base and J by 4 bases, with 5 bases between the two germline ends. As DNA, the CDR3 is TGTGCCAGCAGTGAATGGGGATACGAGCAGTACTTC. Amino acid sequence: CASSEWGYEQYF.

This clone was recorded a few times. The chain combines TRBV2 with TRBJ1-6; 10 nucleotides agree with TRBD1. The V segment lost 4 bases and the J segment 11 bases; nucleotides outside the gene matches: 5. This CDR3 has 14 amino acids. The germline CDR1 and CDR2 sequences are SNHLY and FYNNEI. The CDR3: CASSADRGIAPLHF. CDR3 sequence (DNA): TGTGCCAGCAGTGCGGACAGGGGGATTGCACCCCTCCACTTT.

The chain links TRBV11-2 to TRBJ2-6; no clear D. The CDR3 sequence is 18 residues long. The germline V and J ends were trimmed by 3 bases and 4 bases, with 19 bases remaining between them. In germline, CDR1 is SGHAT, CDR2 FQNNGV. The CDR3 DNA sequence: TGTGCCAGCAGCTTTCAAGCGTGGGGTGGGTCAGGGGCCAACGTCCTGACTTTC. This codes for CASSFQAWGGSGANVLTF.

The J gene is TRBJ2-3, the V gene TRBV2; a possible D gene is TRBD2 (5 bases). The V end was cut by 6 bases, the J end by 3 bases, with 13 bases between. The CDR3 consists of 14 residues. Germline V lookup: CDR1 SNHLY, CDR2 FYNNEI. In nucleotides, the CDR3 is TGTGCCAGCAGGGCCGGGGTCTTGACAGATACGCAGTATTTT. Amino acid sequence: CASRAGVLTDTQYF.

The V and J genes are TRBV3-1 (or the pseudogene TRBV3-2) and TRBJ2-7; the match to TRBD1 covers 8 bases. Germline CDR1 LGHDT, CDR2 YNNKEL (reference sequence). The CDR3 loop spans 15 amino acids. V was pared by 3 bases and J by 0 bases, with 4 bases of the junction left unmatched. The CDR3 spells CASSHGTGPSYEQYF. CDR3 nucleotides: TGTGCCAGCAGCCATGGGACAGGACCCTCCTACGAGCAGTACTTC.

This clone was detected only once. The chain carries TRBV27 and TRBJ1-1, with TRBD1 identical over 7 bases. Germline V gene data show CDR1 as MNHEY and CDR2 as SMNVEV (reference sequence). This CDR3 has 15 residues. The trim removed 5 bases at V and 4 bases at J, leaving 10 bases unmatched. The CDR3 is CASSLLARGITEAFF. CDR3 in DNA: TGTGCCAGCAGTCTCCTGGCCAGGGGGATCACTGAAGCTTTCTTT.

The sample holds one count of this clone. The chain couples TRBV28 to TRBJ1-5; D is uncertain. V was cut by 8 bases and J by 8 bases, with 13 bases left in between. This CDR3 contains 12 residues. From germline, CDR1 is MDHEN and CDR2 SYDVKM. The DNA for the CDR3 is TGTGCCAGCCGTCAAGGGAGTAAGCCCCAGCATTTT. This translates into CASRQGSKPQHF. Variable domain in full (rest from reference TRBV28 and TRBJ1-5): DVKVTQSSRYLVKRTGEKVFLECVQDMDHENMFWYRQDPGLGLRLIYFSYDVKMKEKGDIPEGYSVSREKKERFSLILESASTNQTSMYLCASRQGSKPQHFGDGTRLSIL.

V gene TRBV5-4 combines with J gene TRBJ2-3; a possible D gene is TRBD1 (5 bases). The ends were cut back, 1 base at V and 3 bases at J, with 9 bases in the middle. Germline assignment: CDR1 SGHNT and CDR2 YYREEE (reference sequence). The CDR3 is 14 amino acids. The CDR3 protein is CASSLRGGTDTQYF. CDR3 in DNA: TGTGCCAGCAGCTTGAGGGGTGGGACAGATACGCAGTATTTT.

This clone was seen a single time. J is TRBJ2-5 and V is TRBV9, with TRBD2 matching 8 bases. Per the germline V gene, CDR1 is SGDLS and CDR2 is YYNGEE. With 1 base clipped from V and 3 bases from J, the junction kept 5 bases outside the gene matches. The CDR3 is made up of 15 amino acids. Written as DNA, the CDR3 is TGTGCCAGCAGCGTAATGGGACTAGGGGAAGAGACCCAGTACTTC. The encoded protein is CASSVMGLGEETQYF.

The V gene is TRBV28, the J gene TRBJ2-3, with TRBD2 matching 8 bases. V lost 6 bases, J lost 0 bases, and 8 bases stayed unmatched. From germline, CDR1 is MDHEN and CDR2 SYDVKM. The CDR3 covers 16 residues. CDR3 DNA sequence: TGTGCCAGCAGGAGTAGCGGGATAGTTAGCACAGATACGCAGTATTTT. Its protein product is CASRSSGIVSTDTQYF. The full variable domain, in which reference TRBV28 and TRBJ2-3 provide the parts outside the CDR3, is DVKVTQSSRYLVKRTGEKVFLECVQDMDHENMFWYRQDPGLGLRLIYFSYDVKMKEKGDIPEGYSVSREKKERFSLILESASTNQTSMYLCASRSSGIVSTDTQYFGPGTRLTVL.

The gene calls are TRBV4-3 and TRBJ2-7, with D perhaps matching TRBD1 (6 bases). The CDR3 extends over 15 amino acids. In germline, CDR1 is LGHNA, CDR2 YSLEER. Trimming removed 0 bases from V and 6 bases from J, with 15 bases in between. In nucleotides, the CDR3 is TGCGCCAGCAGCCAAGATCCAGGGGCACAGGGCGAGCAGTACTTC. This codes for CASSQDPGAQGEQYF.

For the CDR3, the DNA is TGTGCCAGTAGACGGGGGGCCGGCCCCTACGAGCAGTACTTC. Translated: CASRRGAGPYEQYF. This chain uses TRBV19 with TRBJ2-7; a possible D gene is TRBD2 (7 bases). The CDR3 runs 14 residues. V shed 6 bases and J shed 2 bases, with 14 bases lying between them. The germline V gene has CDR1 LNHDA and CDR2 SQIVND (reference sequence).